This TCR beta chain was retrieved from a study of T cell repertoires in cytomegalovirus infection. Overall study context: An indication of both CMV infection and matching HLA type came from public TCR beta signatures. Study-level results: CMV-specific HLA-C-restricted TCR beta clonotypes dominated the ex vivo response. Cumulative public TCR beta family frequency identified carriers of CMV plus the relevant HLA.

This CDR3 comprises 15 residues. CDR1 and CDR2 from the germline V gene are SNHLY and FYNNEI. The J segment lost 6 bases and the V segment lost 7 bases, leaving 13 bases of the junction unmatched. MiXCR, run by TCRdb on the reads, gives a single entry per CDR3 protein. This table has around 110,000 distinct CDR3 sequences, around a tenth appearing once. Points on this clonotype: No antigen is known for it.

Input material: PBMCs, sequenced either directly or after in vitro stimulation (not recorded which). The TCR sequence derives from a human donor in good health (CMV status not recorded). Some clones in this sample may be carry-over from other donors' samples. The J gene is TRBJ2-7, the V gene TRBV2; 9 positions agree with TRBD1. The CDR3 region has the DNA TGTGCCAGCACCGAAAGCGGGACAGGGAGGTCCGAGCAGTACTTC. Protein sequence: CASTESGTGRSEQYF.